A single sample gave rise to the 27 T cell receptor beta chains below, sequenced in a study of blood T cell repertoires in COVID-19. Using immunoSEQ multiplex PCR, the repertoire was profiled, and TCRdb retains in-frame clones only, with some absent. The sample shows 200,000 to 250,000 clones, 80% to 85% of them seen only once. The sample taken for sequencing was peripheral blood. The receptors here all came from a young woman who had recovered from COVID-19.

Only one count was recorded for this clone. This chain uses TRBV5-1 with TRBJ2-5, with 10 bases identical to TRBD1. The CDR3 length is 19 residues. Germline CDR1 SGHRS, CDR2 YFSETQ. Trimming removed 1 base from V and 1 base from J; junction bases left unmatched: 13. The CDR3 nucleotides read TGCGCCAGCAGCTTGCGGCTTATCCGGGACAGGGGTTTCCAAGAGACCCAGTACTTC. Translated, it gives CASSLRLIRDRGFQETQYF.

The rearrangement uses TRBV11-2 and TRBJ2-7; TRBD2 agrees at 13 bases. Germline V gives CDR1 SGHAT, CDR2 FQNNGV. This CDR3 has 16 amino acids. V trimming: 5 bases; J trimming: 1 base; junction bases outside the gene matches: 5. CDR3 loop: CASSLGTSGASYEQYF. CDR3 sequence (DNA): TGTGCCAGCAGCCTGGGGACTAGCGGGGCTTCCTACGAGCAGTACTTC.

The chain links TRBV28 to TRBJ1-6; TRBD1 is a possible D gene (5 bases). V was cut by 8 bases and J by 1 base, with 21 bases left in between. The CDR3 is made up of 18 amino acids. CDR1 and CDR2 from the germline V gene are MDHEN and SYDVKM. CDR3: CASGSEAEAGSYNSPLHF. For the CDR3, the DNA is TGTGCCAGCGGCTCGGAAGCAGAGGCAGGGTCCTATAATTCACCCCTCCACTTT. Full variable domain (missing parts from reference TRBV28 and TRBJ1-6): DVKVTQSSRYLVKRTGEKVFLECVQDMDHENMFWYRQDPGLGLRLIYFSYDVKMKEKGDIPEGYSVSREKKERFSLILESASTNQTSMYLCASGSEAEAGSYNSPLHFGNGTRLTVT.

The CDR3 sequence: CASSSGTSGRTDTQYF. The DNA for the CDR3 is TGTGCCAGCAGCTCCGGGACTAGCGGTCGCACAGATACGCAGTATTTT. The V call is TRBV7-3, the J call TRBJ2-3; 11 nucleotides align to TRBD2. With V trimmed by 4 bases and J by 1 base, 4 bases remained unmatched. This CDR3 contains 16 residues. CDR1 is SGHTA, CDR2 FQGTGA, per germline. The full variable domain, in which reference TRBV7-3 and TRBJ2-3 provide the parts outside the CDR3, is GAGVSQTPSNKVTEKGKYVELRCDPISGHTALYWYRQSLGQGPEFLIYFQGTGAADDSGLPNDRFFAVRPEGSVSTLKIQRTERGDSAVYLCASSSGTSGRTDTQYFGPGTRLTVL.

This chain links TRBV11-2 with TRBJ2-2; TRBD2 might be the D (6 bases). Germline CDR1 and CDR2: SGHAT and FQNNGV. Deletions cut 5 bases from V and 5 bases from J, with 15 bases between. This CDR3 region has 15 residues. CDR3 nucleotides: TGTGCCAGCAGCCCAATGGAGGGAAATACCGGGGAGCTGTTTTTT. Amino acid sequence: CASSPMEGNTGELFF.

The V and J genes are TRBV28 and TRBJ1-2, with D unresolved. CDR1 is MDHEN, CDR2 SYDVKM, per germline. Between the trimmed V and J ends, which lost 4 bases and 4 bases, there was a span of 10 bases. The CDR3 contains 13 residues. The CDR3 sequence: CASSSSDFYGYTF. CDR3 nucleotide sequence: TGTGCCAGCAGTTCCTCGGACTTCTATGGCTACACCTTC.

This clone was seen more than once but under ten times. This sample includes further DNA sequences coding for the same CDR3. This chain connects TRBV19 to TRBJ1-5; weak D call: TRBD1 (6 bases). The CDR3 is made up of 13 amino acids. Between the trimmed V and J ends, which lost 3 bases and 7 bases, there was a span of 10 bases. The germline V gene has CDR1 LNHDA and CDR2 SQIVND (reference sequence). Here the CDR3 DNA reads TGTGCCAGTAGTATGGGACAAGGACAGCCCCAGCATTTT. It codes for CASSMGQGQPQHF.

The V gene is TRBV27, the J gene TRBJ2-7; 9 bases are shared with TRBD1. Germline values: CDR1 MNHEY, CDR2 SMNVEV (reference sequence). The CDR3 totals 16 residues. The V segment lost 4 bases and the J segment 0 bases; nucleotides outside the gene matches: 7. Written as DNA, the CDR3 is TGTGCCAGCAGTTCATCGGGACAGGGAAGCTCCTACGAGCAGTACTTC. It yields the protein CASSSSGQGSSYEQYF.

The chain links TRBV14 to TRBJ2-4; no firm D call. CDR3 length: 15 amino acids. Germline V lookup: CDR1 SGHDN, CDR2 FVKESK. The ends were cut back, 4 bases at V and 0 bases at J, with 10 bases in the middle. The CDR3 is CASSRSYLAKNIQYF. CDR3 in DNA: TGTGCCAGCAGCCGGAGCTACTTAGCCAAAAACATTCAGTACTTC.

This chain links TRBV15 with TRBJ1-5; D is ambiguous. CDR3 length: 14 amino acids. V lost 3 bases and J 2 bases, leaving 8 bases between the germline ends. Germline V gives CDR1 LNHNV, CDR2 YYDKDF (reference sequence). Here the CDR3 reads CATSRERGNQPQHF. Here the CDR3 DNA reads TGTGCCACCAGCAGGGAACGGGGCAATCAGCCCCAGCATTTT.

The genes are TRBV6-5 and TRBJ2-5; 7 nucleotides align to TRBD1. CDR1 is MNHEY and CDR2 is SVGAGI in the germline V gene. The V and J ends lost 2 bases and 4 bases, in that order; junction bases with no gene match: 4. CDR3 size: 14 residues. DNA of the CDR3: TGTGCCAGCAGTTACCAAGGGGGCCCAGAGACCCAGTACTTC. Protein product: CASSYQGGPETQYF.

The V and J genes are TRBV11-1 and TRBJ2-1; maybe TRBD2 (5 bases). V lost 5 bases and J lost 0, with 8 bases in between. CDR3 size: 14 residues. In germline, CDR1 is SGHAT, CDR2 FQDESV (reference sequence). The CDR3 coding sequence is TGTGCCAGCAGCCGAGGGAGCTCCTACAATGAGCAGTTCTTC. It encodes CASSRGSSYNEQFF.

At least ten counts were recorded for this clone. The CDR3 here is CASSSLILAGSRNEQFF. CDR3 sequence (DNA): TGTGCCAGCAGTTCCCTCATCCTAGCGGGAAGTCGCAATGAGCAGTTCTTC. This chain links TRBV28 with TRBJ2-1; 9 bases map to TRBD2. Germline-derived CDR1 and CDR2 are MDHEN and SYDVKM. The J segment lost 6 bases and the V segment lost 4 bases, leaving 13 bases of the junction unmatched. The CDR3 extends over 17 amino acids.

This clone has only one observation. This sequence joins TRBV29-1 and TRBJ2-3; TRBD1 agrees at 8 bases. This CDR3 region has 13 residues. Germline V gene sequence: CDR1 SQVTM, CDR2 ANQGSEA. With 6 bases clipped from V and 6 bases from J, the junction kept 8 bases outside the gene matches. CDR3 protein: CSVHQGAVDTQYF. The CDR3 DNA follows: TGCAGCGTACACCAGGGGGCTGTGGATACGCAGTATTTT.

The chain has TRBV4-2 and TRBJ2-7, with a tentative D call TRBD2 (5 bases). This CDR3 contains 16 residues. V was pared by 1 base and J by 1 base, with 14 bases between. Germline V CDR1 and CDR2: LGHNA, YNFKEQ. The CDR3 here is CASSQVERNPSYEQYF. The CDR3 DNA reads TGTGCCAGCAGCCAAGTAGAGCGGAACCCTTCCTACGAGCAGTACTTC.

This sequence joins TRBV28 and TRBJ1-5, with D possibly matching TRBD1 (5 bases). This CDR3 has 15 residues. V lost 11 bases and J lost 0, with 17 bases in between. Germline assignment: CDR1 MDHEN and CDR2 SYDVKM. DNA of the CDR3: TGTGCCCGTAAAAGGGGCGCTTATAGCAATCAGCCCCAGCATTTT. The encoded protein is CARKRGAYSNQPQHF.

The chain has TRBV19 and TRBJ2-3; D remains unclear. Per the germline V gene, CDR1 is LNHDA and CDR2 is SQIVND (reference sequence). The CDR3 runs 13 residues. Deletions cut 9 bases from V and 2 bases from J, with 12 bases between. The CDR3 sequence is CASRLINTDTQYF. CDR3 sequence (DNA): TGTGCCAGCCGACTCATTAACACAGATACGCAGTATTTT.

The chain links TRBV29-1 to TRBJ1-1; 12 bases are shared with TRBD1. Germline loops: CDR1 SQVTM, CDR2 ANQGSEA. Trimming at V came to 7 bases and at J to 5 bases, leaving 11 bases not matched to a gene. The CDR3 contains 15 residues. CDR3 region: CSAGTGGAGGTEAFF. The CDR3 DNA sequence: TGCAGCGCCGGGACAGGGGGCGCCGGGGGTACTGAAGCTTTCTTT.

The chain joins TRBV19 to TRBJ1-1; unclear D gene. V shed 0 bases and J shed 3 bases, with 11 bases lying between them. The germline gives CDR1 LNHDA, CDR2 SQIVND (reference sequence). The CDR3 spans 15 residues. CDR3 in DNA: TGTGCCAGTAGTATAGATCACGTAGGAGACACTGAAGCTTTCTTT. Translating it yields CASSIDHVGDTEAFF.

The J gene is TRBJ2-4, the V gene TRBV6-5, with 7 bases fitting TRBD1. The CDR3 loop spans 14 amino acids. Germline CDR1 reads MNHEY; CDR2 reads SVGAGI. V was pared by 6 bases and J by 7 bases, with 9 bases of the junction left unmatched. CDR3 bases: TGTGCCAGCAGCCAGAGACAGGGCGGGAACATTCAGTACTTC. Its protein product is CASSQRQGGNIQYF.

This clone was seen a few times. The V call is TRBV5-4, the J call TRBJ2-2; 14 positions match TRBD2. There are 16 residues in the CDR3. The germline V gene has CDR1 SGHNT and CDR2 YYREEE (reference sequence). V shed 4 bases, J shed 7 bases, and the junction held 6 bases outside the gene matches. The CDR3 is CASSQGLAGDSGELFF. DNA of the CDR3: TGTGCCAGCAGCCAGGGACTAGCGGGAGATAGCGGGGAGCTGTTTTTT.

The chain combines TRBV7-7 with TRBJ1-2; weak D call: TRBD1 (5 bases). The CDR3 loop spans 15 amino acids. Trimming cost V 6 bases and J 3 bases, with 17 bases left between them. Germline CDR1 and CDR2: SSHAT and FNYEAQ (reference sequence). The CDR3 here is CASRRPATDYYGYTF. The CDR3 region has the DNA TGTGCCAGCAGACGTCCCGCGACAGACTACTATGGCTACACCTTC.

This clone was detected once. The V gene is TRBV7-9, the J gene TRBJ2-7, with 8 nucleotides matching TRBD2. J was trimmed by 3 bases and V by 5 bases; bases with no gene match: 6. The CDR3 has 14 amino acids. The germline gives CDR1 SEHNR, CDR2 FQNEAQ (reference sequence). The CDR3 loop reads CASSLTSAIYEQYF. The CDR3, as DNA: TGTGCCAGCAGCCTGACTAGCGCAATCTACGAGCAGTACTTC.

The V call is TRBV30, the J call TRBJ1-2; 11 positions agree with TRBD1. The CDR3 sequence is 15 residues long. J gave up 3 bases and V 1 base, and 4 bases lay outside the gene matches. Germline CDR1 and CDR2: GTSNPN and SVGIG (reference sequence). The CDR3 bases are TGTGCCTGGAGTGGCCGGGACAGGGGGTACTATGGCTACACCTTC. Protein sequence: CAWSGRDRGYYGYTF. Variable domain in full (rest from reference TRBV30 and TRBJ1-2): SQTIHQWPATLVQPVGSPLSLECTVEGTSNPNLYWYRQAAGRGLQLLFYSVGIGQISSEVPQNLSASRPQDRQFILSSKKLLLSDSGFYLCAWSGRDRGYYGYTFGSGTRLTVV.

The chain joins TRBV5-1 to TRBJ2-7; 10 bases align to TRBD1. The CDR3 covers 15 residues. V lost 3 bases and J lost 3; bases outside the gene matches: 6. The germline gives CDR1 SGHRS, CDR2 YFSETQ. The CDR3 DNA reads TGCGCCAGCAGCTCGGGACAGGGGCCCGACTACGAGCAGTACTTC. Protein: CASSSGQGPDYEQYF.

The chain links TRBV5-4 to TRBJ2-1, with D possibly TRBD2 on 6 matching bases. CDR1 and CDR2 (germline): SGHNT, YYREEE (reference sequence). CDR3 length: 13 amino acids. Trimming shortened V by 4 bases and J by 8 bases, and 13 bases separated the two germline ends. The CDR3, as DNA: TGTGCCAGCAGCGCTTTAGCGGAAGATGAGCAGTTCTTC. Protein product: CASSALAEDEQFF.

The chain uses TRBV11-3 and TRBJ2-1, with 12 bases lining up with TRBD2. Unmatched junction bases numbered 5, after V lost 5 bases and J lost 6 bases. The CDR3 runs 15 residues. The germline V gene has CDR1 SGHNT and CDR2 YENEEA. CDR3 DNA: TGTGCCAGCAGCAGGACTAGCGGGATTGGCAATGAGCAGTTCTTC. Its translation is CASSRTSGIGNEQFF.